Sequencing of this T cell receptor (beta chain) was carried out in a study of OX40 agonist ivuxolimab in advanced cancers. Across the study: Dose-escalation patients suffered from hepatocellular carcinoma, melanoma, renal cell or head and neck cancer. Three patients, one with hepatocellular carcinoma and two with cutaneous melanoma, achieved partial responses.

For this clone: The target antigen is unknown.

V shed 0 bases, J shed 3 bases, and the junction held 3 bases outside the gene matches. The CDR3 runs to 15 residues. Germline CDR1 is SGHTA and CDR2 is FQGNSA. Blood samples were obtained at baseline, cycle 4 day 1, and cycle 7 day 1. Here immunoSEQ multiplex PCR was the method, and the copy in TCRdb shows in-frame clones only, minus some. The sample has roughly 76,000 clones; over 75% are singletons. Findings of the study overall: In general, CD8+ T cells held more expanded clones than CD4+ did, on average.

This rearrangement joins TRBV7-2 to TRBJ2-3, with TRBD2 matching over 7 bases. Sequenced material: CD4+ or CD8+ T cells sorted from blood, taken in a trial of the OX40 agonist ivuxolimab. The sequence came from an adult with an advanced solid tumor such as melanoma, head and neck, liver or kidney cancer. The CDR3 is CASSLAGGRTDTQYF. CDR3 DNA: TGTGCCAGCAGCTTAGCGGGGGGGAGGACAGATACGCAGTATTTT.